This T cell receptor (beta chain) appears in the sequencing data of a study of beta chain features in type 1 diabetes. The length of the CDR3 is 13 residues. Per the germline V gene, CDR1 is SGHTA and CDR2 is FQGNSA. Trimming at V came to 11 bases and at J to 5 bases, leaving 9 bases not matched to a gene. The investigators reverse transcribed all of the isolated RNA, so they sequenced expressed TCRB transcripts. Measured with immunoSEQ multiplex PCR; TCRdb has only the in-frame clones, and not every one. The profile shows about 350,000 clones, about 18% of them singletons. The clonotype was recovered from a woman younger than 30 in good health. The gene calls are TRBV7-2 and TRBJ1-2; 9 positions agree with TRBD1. Material for sequencing was naive CD4+ T cells from blood. CDR3 amino acids: CAVPDRGSYGYTF. In DNA form, the CDR3 reads TGTGCCGTACCAGACAGGGGGTCGTATGGCTACACCTTC.